The 5 T cell receptor beta chains below come from one sample, sequenced in a study of blood T cells in healthy people across ages. Alongside a J-beta primer mix, a sample-barcoded 5' primer served in a second PCR lasting about 6 to 11 cycles. Each CDR3 protein gets one entry after TCRdb re-called the 5' RACE reads with MiXCR. The sample carries 950,000 to 1,200,000 distinct CDR3 sequences, roughly two fifths recorded once. The specimen was blood. These receptors were taken from a man aged 18 to 35 in good health.

The gene calls are TRBV14 and TRBJ2-3; D is ambiguous. Germline V gives CDR1 SGHDN, CDR2 FVKESK. The CDR3 extends over 14 amino acids. Deletions cut 2 bases from V and 4 bases from J, with 10 bases between. CDR3 amino acids: CASSQSRNADTQYF. CDR3 nucleotide sequence: TGTGCCAGCAGCCAATCCAGGAACGCAGATACGCAGTATTTT.

The table lists this clonotype with a few counts. The J gene is TRBJ2-4, the V gene TRBV3-1; TRBD1 is a possible D gene (6 bases). The CDR3 length is 13 residues. The V gene lost 9 bases and the J gene lost 2 bases, with 11 bases spanning the gap. In germline, CDR1 is LGHDT, CDR2 YNNKEL (reference sequence). The CDR3 loop is CASGGATKNIQYF. The CDR3 region has the DNA TGTGCCAGTGGGGGCGCAACCAAAAACATTCAGTACTTC.

The rearrangement joins TRBV6-4 to TRBJ1-2; maybe TRBD1 (5 bases). V gave up 3 bases and J gave up 2 bases, with 19 bases separating them. Germline V CDR1 and CDR2: MRHNA, SNTAGT. CDR3 length: 17 residues. CDR3 region: CASSDSGDPRSNYGYTF. CDR3 coding DNA: TGTGCCAGCAGTGATTCGGGGGACCCACGAAGCAACTATGGCTACACCTTC.

This clonotype was recorded a few times. The chain uses TRBV4-1 and TRBJ1-2; D is unclear. The germline CDR1 and CDR2 sequences are MGHRA and YSYEKL. This CDR3 region has 15 residues. V lost 1 base and J lost 4, with 13 bases in between. The CDR3 coding sequence is TGCGCCAGCAGCCAAGGACCCTCGGGATCCTATGGCTACACCTTC. This gives the protein CASSQGPSGSYGYTF.

The rearrangement uses TRBV20-1 and TRBJ1-5, with 12 nucleotides matching TRBD1. Germline V gene lookup returns CDR1 DFQATT and CDR2 SNEGSKA (reference sequence). CDR3 length: 17 amino acids. V lost 5 bases, J lost 4 bases, and 12 bases stayed unmatched. CDR3 nucleotide sequence: TGCAGTGCTTCTCCTGCCGGGACAGGGGGCTTGAATCAGCCCCAGCATTTT. Translation: CSASPAGTGGLNQPQHF.